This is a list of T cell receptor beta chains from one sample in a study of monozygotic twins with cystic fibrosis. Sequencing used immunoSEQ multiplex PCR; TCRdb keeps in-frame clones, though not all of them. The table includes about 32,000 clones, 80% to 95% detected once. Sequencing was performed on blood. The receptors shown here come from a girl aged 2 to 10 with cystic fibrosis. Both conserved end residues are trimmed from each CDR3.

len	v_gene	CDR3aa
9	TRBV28	AIWTGLGYT
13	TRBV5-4	ASSLGQGKVQPQH
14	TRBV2	ASSGPRDTDSYEQY
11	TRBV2	ASSWTVFYEQY
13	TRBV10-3	AISDPGTMNTEAF
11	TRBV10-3	AISDRVDYGYT
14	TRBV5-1	ASSLAGTGKLYEQY
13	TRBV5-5	ASSLGLAGRTEQF
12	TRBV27	ASSLQGKNTEAF
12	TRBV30	AWTVRGPRDTQY
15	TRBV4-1	ASSRETGGWGNQPQH
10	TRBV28	ASSFPGAKLF
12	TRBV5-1	ASSRDRASEKLF
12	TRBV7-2	ASSLETANTEAF
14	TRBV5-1	ASSYSQGAITDTQY
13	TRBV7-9	ASSLVAGINSPLH
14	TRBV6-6	ASSPFAGPQTNEQF
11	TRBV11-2	ASSPLTDTEAF
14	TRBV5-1	ASSLGQGKMNTEAF
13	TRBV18	ASSATGARTGELF
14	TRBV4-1	ASSYRVDPSSYEQY
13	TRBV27	ASGTRAGVSDTQY
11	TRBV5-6	ASNHRGNTEAF
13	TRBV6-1	ASSDWAYINQPQH
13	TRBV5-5	ASSSGTENTGELF
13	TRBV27	ASSLSSGYVYEQY
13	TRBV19	ASSKQGTPSYEQY
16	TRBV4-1	ASSQDAPSVSSQETQY
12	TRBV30	AWSEGNSNQPQH
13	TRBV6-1	ASSEEVVPNQPQH
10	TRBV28	ASSLPNYEQY
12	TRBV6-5	ASSYGHNTGELF
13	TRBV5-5	ASSLEGQANYGYT
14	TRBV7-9	ASSLPPHRAGPEAF